The table lists the clone carrying this T cell receptor beta chain with many counts. This CDR3 contains 15 residues. The junction had 1 base not matched to a gene; V was cut back by 5 bases and J by 1 base. Germline values: CDR1 LNHDA, CDR2 SQIVND (reference sequence). The entry originates in a study of Graves' ophthalmopathy and Graves' hyperthyroidism. The authors amplified TCR beta CDR3 regions from RNA transcripts. Investigators did first-round RT-PCR with HTBI primers, then second-round multiplex PCR. Via MiXCR, TCRdb re-called the multiplex PCR reads, giving one row per CDR3 protein. The data show a few hundred thousand distinct CDR3 sequences, around 21% seen once.

The chain employs TRBV19 and TRBJ1-5, with 11 bases identical to TRBD1. This sequence originates from a woman under 30 with stable Graves' hyperthyroidism. Sequences were obtained from peripheral blood. CDR3 loop: CASSGQGASNQPQHF. As DNA, the CDR3 is TGTGCCAGTAGTGGACAGGGGGCGAGCAATCAGCCCCAGCATTTT.